Shown below are 29 T cell receptor beta chains from a single sample sequenced in a study of Ad26.COV2.S vaccination and SARS-CoV-2 variants. Only in-frame clones appear in the TCRdb table, and some are missing; sequencing was by immunoSEQ multiplex PCR. The sample includes about 480,000 clones, around nine tenths seen only once; the top ten take 9.5% to 15%. Specified treatment: approximately 18 received Ad26.COV2.S at low or high dose, single or two shots; about 5 received placebo; per-sample allocation not given. Sampling was done on day 63 after the first vaccine or placebo injection. Material: peripheral blood, obtained in a trial of Ad26.COV2.S vaccine versus placebo. The receptors were gathered from a person aged 18-65 years who received the Ad26.COV2.S COVID-19 vaccine or a placebo.

This chain connects TRBV5-1 to TRBJ2-3, with 8 bases that match TRBD2. CDR3 length equals 19 residues. Germline V lookup: CDR1 SGHRS, CDR2 YFSETQ. With 2 bases clipped from V and 4 bases from J, the junction kept 18 bases outside the gene matches. CDR3 DNA: TGCGCCAGCAGCTTTAGGTCCCCGCTGACTAGCGCAGGTGCAGATACGCAGTATTTT. Translating it yields CASSFRSPLTSAGADTQYF.

This clone was seen a few times. V and J are TRBV18 and TRBJ1-2; D gene uncertain. This CDR3 has 15 residues. V gave up 3 bases and J gave up 1 base, with 12 bases separating them. The germline V gene has CDR1 KGHSH and CDR2 LQKENI. CDR3 coding DNA: TGTGCCAGCTCACCTCCGAGTCCTAATAACTATGGCTACACCTTC. As protein: CASSPPSPNNYGYTF. Looking up the rest from reference TRBV18 and TRBJ1-2 gives the full variable domain: NAGVMQNPRHLVRRRGQEARLRCSPMKGHSHVYWYRQLPEEGLKFMVYLQKENIIDESGMPKERFSAEFPKEGPSILRIQQVVRGDSAAYFCASSPPSPNNYGYTFGSGTRLTVV.

A few counts support this clone. The chain employs TRBV2 and TRBJ2-7; no firm D call. Germline V gene lookup returns CDR1 SNHLY and CDR2 FYNNEI. Trimming pared 6 bases from V and 6 bases from J, leaving 21 bases between. This CDR3 contains 15 residues. CDR3 DNA sequence: TGTGCCAGCAGCGAACCTTTGAGCCCCTTTCCCGAGCAGTACTTC. It encodes CASSEPLSPFPEQYF.

CDR3 DNA sequence: TGTGCCAGCACCCCAACGGCGGGAAGCTATGGCTACACCTTC. This gives the protein CASTPTAGSYGYTF. This chain links TRBV6-5 with TRBJ1-2; no clear D gene. The germline V gene has CDR1 MNHEY and CDR2 SVGAGI. The length of the CDR3 is 14 residues. V shed 7 bases and J shed 4 bases, with 16 bases lying between them.

The V call is TRBV5-5, the J call TRBJ1-3, with D hard to call. The CDR3 spans 16 residues. V was shortened by 0 bases and J by 0 bases, with 10 bases between the two germline ends. CDR1 and CDR2 from the germline V gene are SGHKS and YYEKEE (reference sequence). The CDR3 loop reads CASSLGQRFSGNTIYF. CDR3 nucleotides: TGTGCCAGCAGCTTGGGGCAGCGGTTCTCTGGAAACACCATATATTTT.

The chain carries TRBV6-5 and TRBJ2-7; D remains unclear. CDR1 is MNHEY and CDR2 is SVGAGI in the germline V gene. The CDR3 extends over 13 amino acids. The germline V and J ends were trimmed by 4 bases and 4 bases, with 11 bases remaining between them. CDR3 residues: CASSSDPRYEQYF. The CDR3 nucleotides are TGTGCCAGCAGTTCCGACCCCAGGTACGAGCAGTACTTC.

The DNA of the CDR3 is TGTGCCAGCAGCCCCTTAGGGCGTGAGCAGTTCTTC. This codes for CASSPLGREQFF. This rearrangement joins TRBV7-2 to TRBJ2-1, with no clear D. This CDR3 has 12 amino acids. Per the germline V gene, CDR1 is SGHTA and CDR2 is FQGNSA. V was trimmed by 5 bases and J by 9 bases, leaving 11 bases between them. The full variable domain, in which reference TRBV7-2 and TRBJ2-1 provide the parts outside the CDR3, is GAGVSQSPSNKVTEKGKDVELRCDPISGHTALYWYRQSLGQGLEFLIYFQGNSAPDKSGLPSDRFSAERTGGSVSTLTIQRTQQEDSAVYLCASSPLGREQFFGPGTRLTVL.

The chain is built from TRBV29-1 and TRBJ2-7; D is perhaps TRBD2 (6 bases). This CDR3 spans 13 amino acids. Germline V gives CDR1 SQVTM, CDR2 ANQGSEA. V gave up 3 bases and J gave up 2 bases, with 11 bases separating them. The CDR3 DNA follows: TGCAGCGTTGAGGGCGGGACCACCTACGAGCAGTACTTC. This gives the protein CSVEGGTTYEQYF.

The chain combines TRBV29-1 with TRBJ1-2; 8 nucleotides match TRBD1. Germline-derived CDR1 and CDR2 are SQVTM and ANQGSEA. This CDR3 region has 14 residues. J gave up 7 bases and V 0 bases, and 7 bases lay outside the gene matches. CDR3 nucleotide sequence: TGCAGCGTTGAAGAGCCCGGGACAGGTGGTGGCTACACCTTC. Amino acid sequence: CSVEEPGTGGGYTF.

The chain links TRBV15 to TRBJ1-4; D not resolved. V was trimmed by 0 bases and J by 0 bases, leaving 5 bases between them. Germline V lookup: CDR1 LNHNV, CDR2 YYDKDF (reference sequence). The CDR3 is 15 amino acids. The CDR3 sequence is CATSRDLSTNEKLFF. The CDR3 coding sequence is TGTGCCACCAGCAGAGATCTGTCAACTAATGAAAAACTGTTTTTT.

The chain combines TRBV4-3 with TRBJ2-1; D possibly corresponds to TRBD2 (6 bases). Germline CDR1 is LGHNA and CDR2 is YSLEER. CDR3 length: 14 residues. V lost 0 bases to trimming and J lost 10 bases, with 13 bases between them. The CDR3 is CASSQEEGRREQFF. The CDR3, as DNA: TGCGCCAGCAGCCAAGAGGAGGGACGCCGAGAGCAGTTCTTC.

The chain carries TRBV7-8 and TRBJ1-4; D gene unclear. The CDR3 sequence is 15 residues long. Germline assignment: CDR1 SGHVS and CDR2 FQNEAQ. V gave up 5 bases and J gave up 8 bases, with 18 bases separating them. The CDR3 reads CASSALPTPREKLFF. CDR3 DNA sequence: TGTGCCAGCAGCGCCTTGCCCACCCCAAGGGAAAAACTGTTTTTT.

The J gene is TRBJ1-1, the V gene TRBV29-1; D is undetermined. The CDR3 consists of 13 residues. The V gene's germline CDR1 is SQVTM and CDR2 ANQGSEA. V lost 3 bases and J lost 0, with 8 bases in between. The CDR3 coding sequence is TGCAGCGTTGACAAGGCTATGAACACTGAAGCTTTCTTT. It specifies CSVDKAMNTEAFF.

This clone was counted once. V usage is TRBV5-4 and J usage is TRBJ2-5; TRBD1 or TRBD2 may be the D gene (6 bases each). The germline V gene has CDR1 SGHNT and CDR2 YYREEE (reference sequence). The length of the CDR3 is 14 residues. The V end was cut by 4 bases, the J end by 4 bases, with 14 bases between. CDR3 residues: CASSPEGVGETQYF. CDR3 nucleotide sequence: TGTGCCAGCAGCCCGGAGGGGGTTGGAGAGACCCAGTACTTC.

The chain recombines TRBV20-1 with TRBJ1-1; D is undetermined. Germline lookup yields CDR1 DFQATT and CDR2 SNEGSKA (reference sequence). V was pared by 6 bases and J by 10 bases, with 12 bases between. The CDR3 is 10 residues long. The CDR3 loop reads CSARKGSAFF. As DNA, the CDR3 is TGCAGTGCAAGGAAGGGATCAGCTTTCTTT.

The V gene is TRBV19, the J gene TRBJ2-1, with D possibly matching TRBD2 (5 bases). Germline CDR1 LNHDA, CDR2 SQIVND (reference sequence). The CDR3 consists of 14 residues. With 5 bases removed from V and 3 bases from J, the gap between germline ends came to 11 bases. Here the CDR3 reads CASSLSGYYNEQFF. The CDR3 region has the DNA TGTGCCAGTAGTTTATCGGGGTACTACAATGAGCAGTTCTTC.

The chain links TRBV15 to TRBJ1-1; maybe TRBD1 (6 bases). Trimming took 4 bases from V and 5 from J, leaving 14 bases between them. Germline V gene data show CDR1 as LNHNV and CDR2 as YYDKDF (reference sequence). The CDR3 sequence is 14 residues long. The CDR3 DNA follows: TGTGCCACCAGCATCAACAGGGATCTGACTGAAGCTTTCTTT. It codes for CATSINRDLTEAFF.

CDR3 coding DNA: TGTGCCAGCAGCGTAGGGGGGGAGGAGCTGTTTTTT. Amino acid sequence: CASSVGGEELFF. J is TRBJ2-2 and V is TRBV9; D may be TRBD2 (6 bases). The CDR3 contains 12 residues. Germline V gene sequence: CDR1 SGDLS, CDR2 YYNGEE. Trimming took 0 bases from V and 10 from J, leaving 7 bases between them.

This chain connects TRBV19 to TRBJ1-5; D is undetermined. The CDR3 totals 13 residues. The V gene lost 3 bases and the J gene lost 7 bases, with 10 bases spanning the gap. The germline gives CDR1 LNHDA, CDR2 SQIVND (reference sequence). The CDR3 nucleotides read TGTGCCAGTAGTATGCAATTGAACCAGCCCCAGCATTTT. Its translation is CASSMQLNQPQHF.

J is TRBJ1-5 and V is TRBV7-2; D call uncertain. The CDR3 loop spans 13 amino acids. Trimming pared 5 bases from V and 7 bases from J, leaving 12 bases between. The germline gives CDR1 SGHTA, CDR2 FQGNSA. In DNA form, the CDR3 reads TGTGCCAGCAGCCGTGAAGCCGCCCAGCCCCAGCATTTT. Translating it yields CASSREAAQPQHF.

V and J are TRBV5-8 and TRBJ1-2, with TRBD1 identical over 8 bases. Germline CDR1 reads SGHTS; CDR2 reads YDEGEE. With V trimmed by 3 bases and J by 5 bases, 9 bases remained unmatched. This CDR3 is 15 amino acids long. CDR3 sequence reads: CASSWNRGLTYGYTF. Written as DNA, the CDR3 is TGTGCCAGCAGCTGGAACAGGGGGTTAACATATGGCTACACCTTC.

The J gene is TRBJ2-1, the V gene TRBV7-8; 14 nucleotides agree with TRBD2. Germline V gene data show CDR1 as SGHVS and CDR2 as FQNEAQ. V shed 5 bases and J 10 bases; nucleotides not matched to a gene: 7. This CDR3 is built from 15 residues. The CDR3 region is CASSPGLAGAREQFF. Written as DNA, the CDR3 is TGTGCCAGCAGCCCGGGACTAGCGGGAGCTCGGGAGCAGTTCTTC.

For this clone: The same CDR3 also results from other DNA sequences found in this sample. The J gene is TRBJ1-2, the V gene TRBV5-6; no clear D gene. Per the germline V gene, CDR1 is SGHDT and CDR2 is YYEEEE. The length of the CDR3 is 14 residues. The V and J ends lost 0 bases and 2 bases respectively, with 8 bases between them. This CDR3 reads CASSLAGRNYGYTF. CDR3 coding DNA: TGTGCCAGCAGCTTGGCGGGGAGAAACTATGGCTACACCTTC.

Only one count was recorded for this clone. The gene calls are TRBV11-2 and TRBJ2-3; 15 bases fit TRBD2. This CDR3 is built from 17 residues. Trimming removed 5 bases from V and 6 bases from J; junction bases left unmatched: 9. Germline CDR1 reads SGHAT; CDR2 reads FQNNGV. The CDR3: CASSPGTSGRIKDTQYF. The CDR3 nucleotides read TGTGCCAGCAGCCCCGGGACTAGCGGGAGGATAAAGGATACGCAGTATTTT.

J is TRBJ1-3 and V is TRBV19; D is unclear. The V gene lost 0 bases and the J gene lost 0 bases, with 9 bases spanning the gap. The germline V gene has CDR1 LNHDA and CDR2 SQIVND (reference sequence). The CDR3 consists of 16 residues. The CDR3 loop reads CASSIDPGTSGNTIYF. CDR3 in DNA: TGTGCCAGTAGTATAGATCCAGGCACCTCTGGAAACACCATATATTTT. The full variable domain, rest sourced from reference TRBV19 and TRBJ1-3, is DGGITQSPKYLFRKEGQNVTLSCEQNLNHDAMYWYRQDPGQGLRLIYYSQIVNDFQKGDIAEGYSVSREKKESFPLTVTSAQKNPTAFYLCASSIDPGTSGNTIYFGEGSWLTVV.

The chain employs TRBV5-1 and TRBJ2-1, with D possibly TRBD2 on 6 matching bases. The CDR3 has 14 residues. Germline-derived CDR1 and CDR2 are SGHRS and YFSETQ. V lost 9 bases, J lost 7 bases, and 20 bases lay in between. The CDR3 nucleotides are TGCGCCACCTCGAGCGGGCCACCTACAAATGAGCAGTTCTTC. This gives the protein CATSSGPPTNEQFF.

The chain is built from TRBV2 and TRBJ2-1; possibly TRBD2 for D (5 bases). Germline loops: CDR1 SNHLY, CDR2 FYNNEI. V lost 0 bases and J 12 bases, leaving 12 bases between the germline ends. The length of the CDR3 is 13 residues. In DNA form, the CDR3 reads TGTGCCAGCAGTGAAGCTCTTGAGGGTCGGCAGTTCTTC. It codes for CASSEALEGRQFF.

The chain combines TRBV5-1 with TRBJ2-1; no reliable D call. The CDR3 runs 15 residues. The V end lost 4 bases, the J end lost 3 bases, and 14 bases lay between the germline ends. Germline CDR1 is SGHRS and CDR2 is YFSETQ. CDR3 nucleotides: TGCGCCAGCAGCCCGGGCCATAATAGCTACAATGAGCAGTTCTTC. The encoded protein is CASSPGHNSYNEQFF. Looking up the rest from reference TRBV5-1 and TRBJ2-1 gives the full variable domain: KAGVTQTPRYLIKTRGQQVTLSCSPISGHRSVSWYQQTPGQGLQFLFEYFSETQRNKGNFPGRFSGRQFSNSRSEMNVSTLELGDSALYLCASSPGHNSYNEQFFGPGTRLTVL.

The genes are TRBV30 and TRBJ1-3; 11 bases are a match to TRBD1. After removal of 2 bases from V and 0 bases from J, the junction contained 15 bases not matched to a gene. This CDR3 comprises 20 residues. The germline V gene encodes CDR1 GTSNPN and CDR2 SVGIG (reference sequence). Written as DNA, the CDR3 is TGTGCCTGGAGTCCGTCTCGGACAGGGGGCAAGAGGGGCTCTGGAAACACCATATATTTT. Protein product: CAWSPSRTGGKRGSGNTIYF.